These 9 T cell receptor beta chains were all obtained from the same sample, sequenced in a study of shared clonotypes between healthy human individuals. TCRdb keeps only in-frame clones here, not all; method: immunoSEQ multiplex PCR. The repertoire holds about 960,000 clones, about three quarters seen once, with around 1.4% in the top ten. The sequencing sample was made of memory CD4+ T cells sorted from blood. The subset: CD45RA-negative fraction. The receptors here all came from a young man in good health.

This clone was seen once. CDR3 nucleotides: TGTGCCAGCAGCTTTGCAACAGGGGTTGTTAATGAAAAACTGTTTTTT. Amino acid sequence: CASSFATGVVNEKLFF. V gene TRBV5-5 combines with J gene TRBJ1-4, with TRBD1 matching over 7 bases. This CDR3 spans 16 amino acids. The junction had 8 bases not matched to a gene; V was cut back by 2 bases and J by 4 bases. Per germline, CDR1 SGHKS and CDR2 YYEKEE (reference sequence).

The chain combines TRBV5-4 with TRBJ2-1, with 12 bases that match TRBD2. The junction had 4 bases not matched to a gene; V was cut back by 0 bases and J by 9 bases. The CDR3 is 15 residues long. Germline CDR1 and CDR2: SGHNT and YYREEE (reference sequence). The CDR3 DNA reads TGTGCCAGCAGCTTGGAACTAGCGGGGGGAGGTGAGCAGTTCTTC. Translation: CASSLELAGGGEQFF. Filled out from reference TRBV5-4 and TRBJ2-1, the complete variable domain reads ETGVTQSPTHLIKTRGQQVTLRCSSQSGHNTVSWYQQALGQGPQFIFQYYREEENGRGNFPPRFSGLQFPNYSSELNVNALELDDSALYLCASSLELAGGGEQFFGPGTRLTVL.

The genes are TRBV28 and TRBJ2-4; D possibly corresponds to TRBD2 (6 bases). This CDR3 contains 16 residues. With 0 bases removed from V and 3 bases from J, the gap between germline ends came to 12 bases. Germline V gene lookup returns CDR1 MDHEN and CDR2 SYDVKM. CDR3 in amino acids: CASSLWEGGGKNIQYF. The CDR3, as DNA: TGTGCCAGCAGTTTATGGGAGGGTGGGGGCAAAAACATTCAGTACTTC.

This rearrangement joins TRBV28 to TRBJ2-7, with D possibly being TRBD1 (6 bases). The V end lost 4 bases, the J end lost 3 bases, and 13 bases lay between the germline ends. Germline loops: CDR1 MDHEN, CDR2 SYDVKM. This CDR3 has 14 residues. The chain's CDR3 is CASSYRAQLYEQYF. DNA of the CDR3: TGTGCCAGCAGTTACAGGGCCCAGCTCTACGAGCAGTACTTC.

The chain joins TRBV6-5 to TRBJ1-2; 7 bases are a match to TRBD1. V lost 5 bases to trimming and J lost 4 bases; unmatched junction nucleotides: 10. The length of the CDR3 is 15 residues. Germline V CDR1 and CDR2: MNHEY, SVGAGI. In nucleotides, the CDR3 is TGTGCCAGCAGTAAAGGGACAGAGTCTGGCTATGGCTACACCTTC. As protein: CASSKGTESGYGYTF.

V and J are TRBV5-1 and TRBJ2-5; TRBD1 aligns across 12 bases. CDR1 SGHRS and CDR2 YFSETQ come from the germline V gene. The CDR3 covers 17 residues. Trimming at V came to 2 bases and at J to 1 base, leaving 6 bases not matched to a gene. The CDR3 reads CASSFGTGGAFQETQYF. The CDR3 nucleotides read TGCGCCAGCAGCTTTGGGACAGGGGGCGCGTTCCAAGAGACCCAGTACTTC.

The genes are TRBV9 and TRBJ2-2; no definite D call. V dropped 3 bases and J dropped 0 bases, with 6 bases sitting between them. From germline, CDR1 is SGDLS and CDR2 YYNGEE. CDR3 size: 14 residues. CDR3 sequence: CASSAVTNTGELFF. CDR3 in DNA: TGTGCCAGCAGCGCCGTGACGAACACCGGGGAGCTGTTTTTT. Drawing the rest from reference TRBV9 and TRBJ2-2, the complete variable domain is DSGVTQTPKHLITATGQRVTLRCSPRSGDLSVYWYQQSLDQGLQFLIQYYNGEERAKGNILERFSAQQFPDLHSELNLSSLELGDSALYFCASSAVTNTGELFFGEGSRLTVL.

The chain employs TRBV27 and TRBJ1-5; 10 nucleotides agree with TRBD1. Looked up from germline, CDR1 is MNHEY and CDR2 is SMNVEV (reference sequence). V trimming: 5 bases; J trimming: 7 bases; junction bases outside the gene matches: 2. The CDR3 covers 13 residues. In DNA form, the CDR3 reads TGTGCCAGCAGTGACAGGGGGCGGCAGCCCCAGCATTTT. This gives the protein CASSDRGRQPQHF.

The rearrangement uses TRBV5-1 and TRBJ2-1; TRBD1 matches at 10 bases. Germline V CDR1 and CDR2: SGHRS, YFSETQ. Trimming at V came to 3 bases and at J to 10 bases, leaving 10 bases not matched to a gene. This CDR3 spans 15 amino acids. Here the CDR3 DNA reads TGCGCCAGCAGCTCCCTCGGGACAGGGGTGGTCGAGCAGTTCTTC. As protein: CASSSLGTGVVEQFF. Looking up the rest from reference TRBV5-1 and TRBJ2-1 gives the full variable domain: KAGVTQTPRYLIKTRGQQVTLSCSPISGHRSVSWYQQTPGQGLQFLFEYFSETQRNKGNFPGRFSGRQFSNSRSEMNVSTLELGDSALYLCASSSLGTGVVEQFFGPGTRLTVL.